The clone carrying this TCR beta chain has ten or more counts. Sorting recovered naive CD8 T cells on a CD8+CD4-CCR7+CD45RA+ profile. This entry belongs to a study of molecular identifiers for immune sequencing clone quantification. The CDR3 length is 15 residues. Germline lookup yields CDR1 SEHNR and CDR2 FQNEAQ (reference sequence). With 5 bases removed from V and 2 bases from J, the gap between germline ends came to 13 bases. TCRdb passed the PCR reads through MiXCR, listing each CDR3 protein once. The table lists around 460,000 distinct CDR3 sequences, roughly 25% of them singletons. This clonotype was sampled from a human donor in good health. Some libraries in this study had Jurkat cell RNA spiked in. The J gene is TRBJ1-5, the V gene TRBV7-9; D perhaps matches TRBD1 (6 bases). The sequencing sample was made of naive CD8+ T cells from blood, with Jurkat cell RNA spiked in. The subset denotes: FACS-sorted CD8+CD4-CCR7+CD45RA+ naive T cells. This CDR3 reads CASSPQGVGNQPQHF. The CDR3 DNA is TGTGCCAGCAGCCCACAGGGTGTGGGCAATCAGCCCCAGCATTTT.